The 18 T cell receptor beta chains below were found in one sample sequenced in a study of CD4 T cells in relation to SARS-CoV-2 and coronaviruses. Assay: immunoSEQ multiplex PCR; the TCRdb copy retains only in-frame clones and omits some. Among about 38,000 clones listed, roughly 88% were seen once. Sequenced sample: memory CD4+ T cells from PBMCs. Every receptor here comes from an adult with COVID-19.

The chain carries TRBV11-2 and TRBJ1-4; D gene uncertain. Trimming took 0 bases from V and 5 from J, leaving 10 bases between them. The CDR3 is 15 residues long. Germline CDR1 reads SGHAT; CDR2 reads FQNNGV. The CDR3 protein is CASSLDPNPNEKLFF. The CDR3 nucleotides read TGTGCCAGCAGCTTAGACCCGAACCCAAATGAAAAACTGTTTTTT.

Points on this clone: Germline and junction disagree at one end, which may indicate a read error. The CDR3 region has the DNA TGTGCTAGCAGCCAAGACAGGGCGGAGACCGGGGAGCTGTTTTTT. Translation gives CASSQDRAETGELFF. The chain joins TRBV7-7 to TRBJ2-2; the match to TRBD1 covers 7 bases. Germline CDR1 SSHAT, CDR2 FNYEAQ (reference sequence). CDR3 length: 15 amino acids.

The J gene is TRBJ1-2, the V gene TRBV19; no definite D call. With 9 bases removed from V and 10 bases from J, the gap between germline ends came to 12 bases. Germline V gene lookup returns CDR1 LNHDA and CDR2 SQIVND (reference sequence). The CDR3 contains 10 residues. The CDR3 reads CASKGAFYTF. In DNA form, the CDR3 reads TGTGCCAGCAAAGGCGCGTTCTACACCTTC.

The V call is TRBV7-9, the J call TRBJ1-3, with D possibly TRBD1 on 5 matching bases. CDR3 length: 16 residues. V lost 3 bases and J lost 3, with 15 bases in between. CDR1 and CDR2 (germline): SEHNR, FQNEAQ (reference sequence). The CDR3 loop is CASSLGGIVVGNTIYF. CDR3 in DNA: TGTGCCAGCAGCTTGGGGGGGATCGTTGTTGGAAACACCATATATTTT.

This clone was detected only once. This chain joins TRBV27 and TRBJ1-2; D remains ambiguous. The V and J ends lost 6 bases and 4 bases respectively, with 18 bases between them. The germline V gene has CDR1 MNHEY and CDR2 SMNVEV (reference sequence). CDR3 size: 15 residues. The CDR3: CASRASRVVGYGYTF. Written as DNA, the CDR3 is TGTGCCAGCAGGGCATCCCGGGTGGTCGGCTATGGCTACACCTTC.

The chain recombines TRBV5-1 with TRBJ2-5; a weak D match, TRBD1 (5 bases). The CDR3 is 12 amino acids. V lost 0 bases to trimming and J lost 5 bases, with 5 bases between them. Germline V gene lookup returns CDR1 SGHRS and CDR2 YFSETQ. The CDR3 is CASSLEGETQYF. Written as DNA, the CDR3 is TGCGCCAGCAGCTTGGAGGGGGAGACCCAGTACTTC.

The chain joins TRBV24-1 to TRBJ2-5; D possibly matches TRBD1 or TRBD2 (5 bases each). The CDR3 loop spans 15 amino acids. CDR1 is KGHDR and CDR2 is SFDVKD in the germline V gene. V lost 3 bases and J lost 2, with 12 bases in between. CDR3 DNA: TGTGCCACCAGTGATCCCCGGGACGGACAAGAGACCCAGTACTTC. As protein: CATSDPRDGQETQYF.

This chain joins TRBV27 and TRBJ2-1, with D perhaps TRBD2 (7 bases). The CDR3 is made up of 15 amino acids. Looked up from germline, CDR1 is MNHEY and CDR2 is SMNVEV (reference sequence). The V end lost 6 bases, the J end lost 0 bases, and 12 bases lay between the germline ends. CDR3 in amino acids: CASRIAGASYNEQFF. The CDR3 DNA sequence: TGTGCCAGCAGAATCGCGGGGGCCTCCTACAATGAGCAGTTCTTC.

This chain connects TRBV5-1 to TRBJ1-6; 8 bases align to TRBD1. Per the germline V gene, CDR1 is SGHRS and CDR2 is YFSETQ. V shed 3 bases, J shed 7 bases, and the junction held 3 bases outside the gene matches. The CDR3 extends over 14 amino acids. CDR3 DNA sequence: TGCGCCAGCAGCTCGACAGGGGACAATTCACCCCTCCACTTT. Translating gives CASSSTGDNSPLHF.

The rearrangement links TRBV19 to TRBJ2-6, with D maybe TRBD1 (5 bases). The CDR3 is 18 amino acids. Germline values: CDR1 LNHDA, CDR2 SQIVND (reference sequence). Deletions cut 6 bases from V and 1 base from J, with 19 bases between. CDR3 region: CASRPGRGRESGANVLTF. The CDR3 nucleotides are TGTGCCAGTAGGCCCGGAAGGGGCAGAGAGTCTGGGGCCAACGTCCTGACTTTC.

The chain couples TRBV7-9 to TRBJ1-4; the D is unclear. Trimming took 6 bases from V and 4 from J, leaving 6 bases between them. Germline loops: CDR1 SEHNR, CDR2 FQNEAQ (reference sequence). The CDR3 is 12 amino acids. CDR3 DNA sequence: TGTGCCAGCAGAAAGATTAATGAAAAACTGTTTTTT. It is translated as CASRKINEKLFF.

The V call is TRBV29-1, the J call TRBJ1-6; D possibly corresponds to TRBD1 (6 bases). Germline CDR1 is SQVTM and CDR2 is ANQGSEA. Trimming removed 6 bases at V and 7 bases at J, with 19 bases between. This CDR3 comprises 15 residues. This CDR3 reads CSVRDQGRPNSPLHF. CDR3 bases: TGCAGCGTGCGAGACCAGGGGCGCCCCAATTCACCCCTCCACTTT.

This chain connects TRBV29-1 to TRBJ2-3; 7 bases are a match to TRBD2. The CDR3 runs to 13 residues. J lost 2 bases, V lost 7 bases, and 6 bases had no gene match. Germline loops: CDR1 SQVTM, CDR2 ANQGSEA. The CDR3 bases are TGCAGCGCCGAGGGAGGGTACACAGATACGCAGTATTTT. Its protein is CSAEGGYTDTQYF.

The genes are TRBV30 and TRBJ1-4; 9 bases agree with TRBD1. V shed 1 base and J 8 bases; nucleotides not matched to a gene: 8. The CDR3 has 15 residues. CDR1 and CDR2 from the germline V gene are GTSNPN and SVGIG (reference sequence). This CDR3 is CAWSAGGTGYEKLFF. In DNA form, the CDR3 reads TGTGCCTGGAGTGCCGGGGGGACAGGGTACGAAAAACTGTTTTTT.

The chain carries TRBV19 and TRBJ2-1; 9 bases fit TRBD1. V gave up 6 bases and J gave up 9 bases; unmatched junction bases: 3. This CDR3 is built from 12 residues. Germline assignment: CDR1 LNHDA and CDR2 SQIVND (reference sequence). The CDR3 region is CASSPDRGEQFF. CDR3 coding DNA: TGTGCCAGTAGCCCGGACAGGGGTGAGCAGTTCTTC.

This clone is medium-sized (0.01 to 0.1%). This chain's CDR3 is CASSFTGQGTEAFF. CDR3 DNA sequence: TGTGCCAGCAGCTTTACTGGACAGGGCACTGAAGCTTTCTTT. V gene TRBV11-2 combines with J gene TRBJ1-1; TRBD1 matches at 8 bases. The germline gives CDR1 SGHAT, CDR2 FQNNGV. V trimming: 3 bases; J trimming: 4 bases; junction bases outside the gene matches: 4. This CDR3 spans 14 amino acids.

This clone was found once. The rearrangement joins TRBV2 to TRBJ2-1, with D unclear. V was shortened by 6 bases and J by 0 bases, with 21 bases between the two germline ends. The CDR3 spans 18 residues. Germline V gene lookup returns CDR1 SNHLY and CDR2 FYNNEI. CDR3 in DNA: TGTGCCAGCAGGCCCCGGGCTGGTCACAGCGTCTCCTACAATGAGCAGTTCTTC. As protein: CASRPRAGHSVSYNEQFF.

The chain employs TRBV11-3 and TRBJ2-5, with TRBD1 matching 10 bases. The J segment lost 2 bases and the V segment lost 7 bases, leaving 4 bases of the junction unmatched. CDR3 length: 14 residues. Germline V gene data show CDR1 as SGHNT and CDR2 as YENEEA. The DNA for the CDR3 is TGTGCCAGCACCTGGGGACAGGGGCAAGAGACCCAGTACTTC. Translated, it gives CASTWGQGQETQYF.